Following are 23 T cell receptor beta chains from one sample sequenced in a study of T cells in Graves' hyperthyroidism and ophthalmopathy. It was RNA transcripts that yielded the amplified TCR beta CDR3 regions. HTBI primers were employed in a first-round RT-PCR of the TCR CDR3. TCRdb processed the multiplex PCR reads anew with MiXCR; each CDR3 protein has one entry. This table holds about 300,000 distinct CDR3 sequences, about 19% found once. Source material: blood. These receptor sequences come from a middle-aged man with Graves' ophthalmopathy.

This clonotype was recorded many times. The chain's CDR3 is CSAGSIDYEQYF. For the CDR3, the DNA is TGCAGTGCCGGATCTATCGACTACGAGCAGTACTTC. V is TRBV20-1 and J is TRBJ2-7; D is uncertain. Germline V gene sequence: CDR1 DFQATT, CDR2 SNEGSKA (reference sequence). The CDR3 length is 12 residues. V was clipped by 6 bases and J by 3 bases, with 12 bases between them.

This clonotype showed up many times. CDR3 amino acids: CASNRGSGTSGRARNEQFF. DNA for the CDR3: TGTGCCAGCAACCGAGGGTCCGGGACTAGCGGGAGGGCCAGGAATGAGCAGTTCTTC. The chain recombines TRBV27 with TRBJ2-1; 16 bases are a match to TRBD2. CDR1 MNHEY and CDR2 SMNVEV come from the germline V gene (reference sequence). With 7 bases clipped from V and 7 bases from J, the junction kept 16 bases outside the gene matches. This CDR3 has 19 amino acids.

The table lists this clonotype with a few counts. J is TRBJ1-2 and V is TRBV28, with no clear D. This CDR3 spans 13 amino acids. V was pared by 6 bases and J by 4 bases, with 12 bases between. CDR1 and CDR2 from the germline V gene are MDHEN and SYDVKM. CDR3 protein: CASSLGPIYGYTF. CDR3 DNA: TGTGCCAGCAGCCTTGGGCCGATCTATGGCTACACCTTC.

J is TRBJ2-5 and V is TRBV5-4; D may be TRBD1 or TRBD2 (5 bases each). The CDR3 consists of 11 residues. V shed 8 bases and J shed 5 bases, with 10 bases lying between them. Germline values: CDR1 SGHNT, CDR2 YYREEE (reference sequence). The CDR3 protein is CASGTGETQYF. The DNA of the CDR3 is TGTGCCAGTGGGACCGGGGAGACCCAGTACTTC.

This clonotype was picked up a small number of times. The V call is TRBV29-1, the J call TRBJ2-1; TRBD2 aligns across 12 bases. CDR3 length: 18 amino acids. V dropped 0 bases and J dropped 4; count of bases not matched to a gene: 10. Germline-derived CDR1 and CDR2 are SQVTM and ANQGSEA. CDR3 sequence: CSVEDDGTSGYTYNEQFF. The DNA of the CDR3 is TGCAGCGTTGAAGATGACGGGACTAGCGGGTATACTTACAATGAGCAGTTCTTC.

The gene calls are TRBV29-1 and TRBJ2-3, with D perhaps TRBD1 or TRBD2 (6 bases each). V was cut by 3 bases and J by 4 bases, with 14 bases left in between. The germline V gene has CDR1 SQVTM and CDR2 ANQGSEA. The CDR3 is 14 amino acids. The CDR3 nucleotides are TGCAGCGTTGATTGGCAGGGGAGGCCAGATACGCAGTATTTT. It encodes CSVDWQGRPDTQYF.

The chain has TRBV6-1 and TRBJ2-1; 15 nucleotides match TRBD2. Germline CDR1 is MNHNS and CDR2 is SASEGT. J was trimmed by 9 bases and V by 4 bases; bases with no gene match: 7. The CDR3 is 16 residues long. The CDR3 here is CASSARTSGRAGEQFF. CDR3 nucleotides: TGTGCCAGCAGTGCCCGGACTAGCGGGAGGGCCGGTGAGCAGTTCTTC.

This clonotype has only a few counts. The chain couples TRBV7-9 to TRBJ2-2, with 12 bases fitting TRBD2. The CDR3 loop spans 15 amino acids. The germline V gene has CDR1 SEHNR and CDR2 FQNEAQ (reference sequence). The V gene end was trimmed by 4 bases and the J gene end by 6 bases; junction bases not matched to a gene: 3. The CDR3 bases are TGTGCCAGCAGCTCGACTAGCGGGAGCCCCGGGGAGCTGTTTTTT. Translation gives CASSSTSGSPGELFF.

To note about this clonotype: A read error may produce the germline difference seen at one junction end. J is TRBJ2-5 and V is TRBV11-3, with 7 nucleotides matching TRBD1. The CDR3 spans 15 residues. Germline values: CDR1 SGHNT, CDR2 YENEEA. The CDR3 reads CASSFNQGVGETQYF. The CDR3 nucleotides are TGTGCCAGCAGCTTTAATCAGGGGGTTGGAGAGACCCAATACTTC.

The gene calls are TRBV27 and TRBJ2-7; no clear D gene. The CDR3 runs 16 residues. The germline V and J ends were trimmed by 6 bases and 4 bases, with 22 bases remaining between them. Germline loops: CDR1 MNHEY, CDR2 SMNVEV (reference sequence). CDR3 sequence reads: CASRPGLRAFNYEQYF. DNA for the CDR3: TGTGCCAGCAGACCGGGTCTACGGGCCTTTAATTACGAGCAGTACTTC.

This clonotype turned up a few times. The chain employs TRBV10-3 and TRBJ1-1; D gene unclear. The CDR3 extends over 13 amino acids. The germline CDR1 and CDR2 sequences are ENHRY and SYGVKD. The V gene lost 6 bases and the J gene lost 4 bases, with 12 bases spanning the gap. CDR3 amino acids: CAISPTGPTEAFF. CDR3 DNA: TGTGCCATCAGCCCGACGGGTCCCACTGAAGCTTTCTTT.

A few counts support this clonotype. The chain carries TRBV10-3 and TRBJ2-2; D is ambiguous. The CDR3 contains 16 residues. Germline V gives CDR1 ENHRY, CDR2 SYGVKD. V gave up 0 bases and J gave up 3 bases, with 11 bases separating them. The CDR3 coding sequence is TGTGCCATCAGTGAGTCGAACCTGAGAGACACCGGGGAGCTGTTTTTT. It specifies CAISESNLRDTGELFF.

This clonotype was detected many times. This chain uses TRBV4-1 with TRBJ2-7; either TRBD1 or TRBD2 may fit D (5 bases each). Germline CDR1 is MGHRA and CDR2 is YSYEKL. Deletions cut 1 base from V and 7 bases from J, with 11 bases between. The length of the CDR3 is 13 residues. CDR3 region: CASSQAPWGEQYF. CDR3 nucleotides: TGCGCCAGCAGCCAAGCCCCTTGGGGGGAGCAGTACTTC.

As regards this clonotype: This may stem from a read error, because a much larger clone lies one nucleotide away. V and J are TRBV5-1 and TRBJ1-1; a weak D match, TRBD1 (5 bases). The germline V gene encodes CDR1 SGHRS and CDR2 YFSETQ. The CDR3 is made up of 14 amino acids. The CDR3 sequence is CPSSGREMNTEAFF. In nucleotides, the CDR3 is TGCCCCTCTTCGGGACGGGAGATGAACACTGAAGCTTTCTTT.

V is TRBV19 and J is TRBJ2-3; TRBD1 aligns across 8 bases. The CDR3 contains 13 residues. The J segment lost 6 bases and the V segment lost 7 bases, leaving 6 bases of the junction unmatched. Germline V gives CDR1 LNHDA, CDR2 SQIVND (reference sequence). The CDR3 here is CASNAGGSDTQYF. For the CDR3, the DNA is TGTGCCAGTAACGCAGGGGGCTCGGATACGCAGTATTTT.

This clonotype was recorded a few times. This chain joins TRBV5-1 and TRBJ2-5; D possibly corresponds to TRBD1 (5 bases). From germline, CDR1 is SGHRS and CDR2 YFSETQ. Between the trimmed V and J ends, which lost 2 bases and 3 bases, there was a span of 14 bases. CDR3 length equals 15 residues. In DNA form, the CDR3 reads TGCGCCAGCAGCTTAAGAGACAGAATTAAAGAGACCCAGTACTTC. Protein: CASSLRDRIKETQYF.

This clonotype was observed many times. The chain couples TRBV11-2 to TRBJ1-1; no firm D call. V was cut by 1 base and J by 1 base, with 7 bases left in between. The germline V gene has CDR1 SGHAT and CDR2 FQNNGV. This CDR3 comprises 14 residues. In DNA, the CDR3 is TGTGCCAGCAGCTTAGGGATCGGGAACACTGAAGCTTTCTTT. Protein sequence: CASSLGIGNTEAFF.

The table lists this clonotype with many counts. The chain recombines TRBV2 with TRBJ1-2, with 7 nucleotides matching TRBD1. Trimming cost V 6 bases and J 6 bases; bases outside gene matches: 4. The length of the CDR3 is 12 residues. Germline lookup yields CDR1 SNHLY and CDR2 FYNNEI. As DNA, the CDR3 is TGTGCCAGCAGATTAGGACAGGATGGCTACACCTTC. It is translated as CASRLGQDGYTF.

The gene calls are TRBV6-2 or TRBV6-3 and TRBJ1-1; 7 bases line up with TRBD1. The V gene's germline CDR1 is MNHEY and CDR2 SVGEGT. CDR3 length: 14 amino acids. Trimming took 5 bases from V and 2 from J; bases not matched to a gene: 5. CDR3 DNA sequence: TGTGCCAGCAGTCCCCGGGACAGCAACACTGAAGCTTTCTTT. It is translated as CASSPRDSNTEAFF.

This clonotype occurred a few times. The V call is TRBV9, the J call TRBJ2-5; D possibly uses TRBD1 or TRBD2 (5 bases each). Germline assignment: CDR1 SGDLS and CDR2 YYNGEE. Trimming stripped 0 bases from V and 5 bases from J, with 11 bases between. CDR3 length: 14 residues. In DNA, the CDR3 is TGTGCCAGCAGCGTAGAAATCGGGACGGAGACCCAGTACTTC. It translates to CASSVEIGTETQYF.

This clonotype appeared many times. This sequence joins TRBV7-3 and TRBJ2-2, with D maybe TRBD2 (7 bases). The V end lost 5 bases, the J end lost 0 bases, and 13 bases lay between the germline ends. The CDR3 runs to 16 residues. From germline, CDR1 is SGHTA and CDR2 FQGTGA. The CDR3 nucleotides are TGTGCCAGCAGCCCCTGGGAGGGGGCGAACACCGGGGAGCTGTTTTTT. The encoded protein is CASSPWEGANTGELFF.

This clonotype was recorded at least ten times. The rearrangement joins TRBV28 to TRBJ2-5; D gene uncertain. The CDR3 contains 16 residues. The V gene's germline CDR1 is MDHEN and CDR2 SYDVKM. Trimming cost V 6 bases and J 2 bases, with 19 bases left between them. The CDR3 loop reads CASSPSLLGKQETQYF. The DNA for the CDR3 is TGTGCCAGCAGCCCCAGTTTGTTGGGAAAACAAGAGACCCAGTACTTC.

This chain links TRBV20-1 with TRBJ1-1, with D uncertain. Trimming removed 1 base from V and 4 bases from J, with 10 bases in between. CDR1 and CDR2 (germline): DFQATT, SNEGSKA (reference sequence). This CDR3 contains 13 residues. The CDR3 is CSARVAGSTEAFF. In nucleotides, the CDR3 is TGCAGTGCTAGAGTAGCCGGGAGCACTGAAGCTTTCTTT.